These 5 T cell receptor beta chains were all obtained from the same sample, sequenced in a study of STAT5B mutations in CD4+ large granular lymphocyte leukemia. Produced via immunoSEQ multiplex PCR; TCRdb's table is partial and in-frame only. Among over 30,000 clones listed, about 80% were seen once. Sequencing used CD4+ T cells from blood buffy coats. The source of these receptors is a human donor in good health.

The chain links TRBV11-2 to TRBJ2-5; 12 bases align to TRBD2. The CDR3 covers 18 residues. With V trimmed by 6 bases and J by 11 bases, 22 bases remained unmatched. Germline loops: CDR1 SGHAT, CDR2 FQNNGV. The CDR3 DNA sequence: TGTGCCAGCAGTAAAGGGGCTAGCGGGGGGGCTCAATGGATTTTGCAGTACTTC. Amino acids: CASSKGASGGAQWILQYF.

CDR3: CASSLVSGSSYEQYF. The CDR3 bases are TGTGCCAGCAGCTTGGTTAGTGGGAGCTCCTACGAGCAGTACTTC. The chain links TRBV5-5 to TRBJ2-7; maybe TRBD2 (5 bases). This CDR3 has 15 amino acids. Per the germline V gene, CDR1 is SGHKS and CDR2 is YYEKEE (reference sequence). The V and J ends lost 0 bases and 0 bases respectively, with 10 bases between them.

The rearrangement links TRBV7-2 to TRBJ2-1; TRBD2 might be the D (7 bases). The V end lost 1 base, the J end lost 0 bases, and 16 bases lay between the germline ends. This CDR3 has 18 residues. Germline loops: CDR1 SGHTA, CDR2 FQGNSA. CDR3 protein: CASSLVGGGSTSYNEQFF. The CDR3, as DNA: TGTGCCAGCAGCTTAGTAGGGGGGGGGTCCACCTCCTACAATGAGCAGTTCTTC.

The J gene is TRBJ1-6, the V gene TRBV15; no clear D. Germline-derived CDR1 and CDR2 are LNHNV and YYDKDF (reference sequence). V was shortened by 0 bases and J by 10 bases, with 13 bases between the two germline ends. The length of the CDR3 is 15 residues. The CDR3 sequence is CATSRDRAVGSPLHF. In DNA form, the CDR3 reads TGTGCCACCAGCAGAGATCGGGCCGTCGGGTCACCCCTCCACTTT.

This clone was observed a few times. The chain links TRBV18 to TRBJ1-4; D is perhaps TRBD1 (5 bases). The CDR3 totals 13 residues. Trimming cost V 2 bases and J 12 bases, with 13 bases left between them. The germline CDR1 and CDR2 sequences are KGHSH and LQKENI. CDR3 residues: CASSPGTGRELFF. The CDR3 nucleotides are TGTGCCAGCTCACCAGGGACGGGGAGGGAACTGTTTTTT.